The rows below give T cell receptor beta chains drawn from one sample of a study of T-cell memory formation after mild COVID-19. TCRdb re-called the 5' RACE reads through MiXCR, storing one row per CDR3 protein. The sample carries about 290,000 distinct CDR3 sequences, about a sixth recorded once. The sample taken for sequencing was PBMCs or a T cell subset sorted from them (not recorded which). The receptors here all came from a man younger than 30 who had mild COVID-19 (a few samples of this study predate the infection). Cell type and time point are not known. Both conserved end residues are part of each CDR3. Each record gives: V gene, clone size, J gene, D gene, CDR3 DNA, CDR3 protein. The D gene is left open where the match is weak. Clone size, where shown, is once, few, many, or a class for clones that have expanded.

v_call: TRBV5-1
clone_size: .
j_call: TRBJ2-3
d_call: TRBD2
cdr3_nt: TGCGCCAGCAGGGGACTAGAGGCAGATACGCAGTATTTT
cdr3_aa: CASRGLEADTQYF

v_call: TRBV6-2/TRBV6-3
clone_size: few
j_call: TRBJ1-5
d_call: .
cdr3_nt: TGTGCCAGCAGTTACCCGGACCAGCCCCAGCATTTT
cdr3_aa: CASSYPDQPQHF

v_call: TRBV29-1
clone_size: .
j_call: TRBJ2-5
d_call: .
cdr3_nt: TGCAGCGTTGAGGAACTACGAGAGACCCAGTACTTC
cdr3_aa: CSVEELRETQYF

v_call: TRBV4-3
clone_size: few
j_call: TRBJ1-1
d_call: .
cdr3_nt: TGCGCCAGCAGCCAAGCTTGGGCAGGGCCCAACACTGAAGCTTTCTTT
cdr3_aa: CASSQAWAGPNTEAFF

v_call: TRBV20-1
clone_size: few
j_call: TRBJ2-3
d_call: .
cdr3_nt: TGCAGTGCTAGTCCGGATACGCAGTATTTT
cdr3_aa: CSASPDTQYF

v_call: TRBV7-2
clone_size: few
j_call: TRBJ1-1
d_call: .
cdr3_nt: TGTGCCAGCAGCTTCCACAGCACGAACACTGAAGCTTTCTTT
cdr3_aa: CASSFHSTNTEAFF

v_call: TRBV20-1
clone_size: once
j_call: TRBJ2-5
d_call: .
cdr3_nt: TGCAGTGCCCACGCGCCGGGGGGCCGGGAGACCCAGTACTTC
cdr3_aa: CSAHAPGGRETQYF

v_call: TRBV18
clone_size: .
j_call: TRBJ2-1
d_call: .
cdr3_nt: TGTGCCAGCTCACCACGGAGGGCCGGGGACAATGAGCAGTTCTTC
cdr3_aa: CASSPRRAGDNEQFF

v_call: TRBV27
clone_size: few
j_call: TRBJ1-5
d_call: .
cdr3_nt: TGTGCCAGCAGTTCCGACGGAGGGGCAGGGAGGGATAGCAATCAGCCCCAGCATTTT
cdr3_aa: CASSSDGGAGRDSNQPQHF

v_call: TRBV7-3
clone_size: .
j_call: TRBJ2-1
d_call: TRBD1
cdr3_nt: TGTGCCAGCAGCTTACATCCCGGGACAGGGGCAAGGAATGAGCAGTTCTTC
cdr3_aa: CASSLHPGTGARNEQFF

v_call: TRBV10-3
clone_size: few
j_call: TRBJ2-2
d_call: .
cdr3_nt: TGTGCCATCCCGATCGCAGGGAACACCGGGGAGCTGTTTTTT
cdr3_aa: CAIPIAGNTGELFF

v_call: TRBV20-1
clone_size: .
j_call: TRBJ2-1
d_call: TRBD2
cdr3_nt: TGCAGTCCTGTAGGACTAGCGGGGGGTCATGAGCAGTTCTTC
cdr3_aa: CSPVGLAGGHEQFF

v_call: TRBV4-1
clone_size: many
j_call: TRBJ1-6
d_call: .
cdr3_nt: TGCGCCAGCAGCCAACCCGACTCGAATAATTCACCCCTCCACTTT
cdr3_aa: CASSQPDSNNSPLHF

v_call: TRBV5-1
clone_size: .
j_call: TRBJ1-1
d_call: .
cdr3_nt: TGCGCCAGCAGCGGAAGGATTGAGGGTCGGTCCACTGAAGCTTTCTTT
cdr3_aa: CASSGRIEGRSTEAFF

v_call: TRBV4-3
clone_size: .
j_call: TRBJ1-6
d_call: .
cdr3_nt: TGCGCCAGCAGCCAAGATTATGGGAGGCCGGATAATTCACCCCTCCACTTT
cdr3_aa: CASSQDYGRPDNSPLHF

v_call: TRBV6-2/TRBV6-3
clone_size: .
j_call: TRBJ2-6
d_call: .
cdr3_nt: TGTGCCAGCAGTATCTCGACAGCGCTCGCGGAGTCCGGGGCCAACGTCCTGACTTTC
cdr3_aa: CASSISTALAESGANVLTF